This T cell receptor beta chain was recorded in a study of siplizumab effects on memory and regulatory T cells (dated by TCRdb to about 2019). For context, the study as a whole: The effect of the anti-CD2 antibody siplizumab on alloreactive T-cell subsets was examined in allogeneic mixed lymphocyte reactions constructed from human PBMCs. Overall study outcomes, separate from this receptor: Compared with memory T cells, unstimulated naive T cells appeared more diverse, and naive cells seemed to make a substantial contribution to the alloresponse. The cumulative frequency of alloreactive sequences that could be traced back to unstimulated CD4+ memory T cells was significantly reduced by siplizumab. Sequences below about 10^-5 frequency were poorly captured, so only a minor fraction of alloreactive clones could be mapped to unstimulated subsets. About 75-96% of proliferating CD4+ or CD8+ clones could not be given a naive or memory phenotype. The suppressive function of proliferating Tregs from siplizumab cultures was not functionally confirmed. Among mappable alloreactive CD4+ clones, an average Treg-derived fraction of over 60% was observed with siplizumab, compared with more than 25% in control reactions.

CDR1 and CDR2 (SGHDT, YYEEEE) derive from the germline V gene. Trimming costs V 4 bases and J 0 bases, and their ends lie 17 bases apart. From the cysteine through the phenylalanine, the CDR3 covers 16 amino acids. The CDR3 DNA has 48 bases and is translated from base 1. Turning to this clone: Which antigen it targets is not known. No base qualities exist here, and no much larger clone lies one base off it.

Library generation was performed with the immunoSEQ multiplex PCR assay. Approximately 93,000 TCR templates per sample were assayed by the deep sequencing platform. Genomic DNA extracted from sorted T cells was used for TCRbeta CDR3 sequencing. Concerning the study's data processing: The R programming language was used for the clonal analysis of the TCRbeta CDR3 data. Comparing unstimulated samples against CFSE-low samples taken after the reaction was how alloreactive CD4+ and CD8+ clones were defined. By matching sequences to the repertoires of sorted unstimulated Treg and non-Treg cells, each alloreactive CD4+ clone was assigned a regulatory or non-regulatory origin. In TCRdb, the immuneACCESS table is reduced to in-frame sequences with V and J assigned. These tables do not hold every clone; where another copy was compared, an unresolved V gene accounts for under half, and the others remain unexplained. V and J calls and clone size are those listed in that table; D and trimming were worked out from the DNA. For this sample there are roughly 82,000 clones; around 90% appear just once. Together, the top ten hold 1.5% of the sample.

Sorted unstimulated T cells and proliferating T cells recovered from mixed lymphocyte reactions underwent TCRbeta CDR3 sequencing. Fresh whole blood from some eleven HLA-typed healthy donors was used to isolate PBMCs. Unstimulated CD4+ regulatory T cells were FACS-sorted to map the origin of alloreactive clones. The chain is made from TRBV5-6 and TRBJ2-7; the best D guess is TRBD2, with 5 bases matching. This TCR was recovered from a human donor in good health. Sequences were obtained from Tregs sorted from blood. The CDR3 region has the sequence CASSRGGWDSSYEQYF. The DNA sequence is as follows: TGTGCCAGCAGCCGAGGAGGCTGGGATAGCTCCTACGAGCAGTACTTC.